This paragraph covers one T cell receptor beta chain sequence. Its antigen remains undetermined. Qualities for individual bases were not recorded, and no much larger clone is one base off. This record belongs to a study of cytomegalovirus exposure and HLA in healthy donors (dated by TCRdb to the late 2010s). At the level of the whole study: The 670 or so repertoires of the first cohort and the approximately 130 validation repertoires were produced on the same platform, according to a later analysis. The study combined high-throughput TCR immunosequencing, statistical association of individual TCRs with disease status, and machine learning to predict cytomegalovirus infection status. Along with the approximately 700-subject first cohort, a separate validation cohort of more than 90 different subjects was used. The study aimed to test whether cataloging public T cell receptors could reveal signatures of past pathogen exposure.

The donors were included in the validation cohort of over a hundred subjects, a group kept apart from the approximately 700-subject first cohort. What the authors observed across the whole study: According to the authors, the approach could potentially be generalized to other disease states and immunological phenotypes. Across donors, most TCR sequences were observed very rarely, whereas some public TCRs were present in many individuals. Subsequent analysis determined that TCRs grouped into clusters in the first cohort also showed a tendency toward co-occurrence across the approximately 110 validation repertoires, and approximately 93% of cluster scores exceeded 0. A few of the identified cytomegalovirus-associated TCR beta chains were confirmed in vitro to be specific for cytomegalovirus antigens. The classifier was reported to diagnose cytomegalovirus status with high specificity and sensitivity in both the original cohort and the validation cohort. A total of 150 to 200 TCR beta chains were listed by the study as associated with cytomegalovirus. All 120 or so repertoires were used to score co-occurrence in the validation cohort in a later analysis, because that analysis had no HLA typing for the cohort.

Library prep was done by the immunoSEQ multiplex PCR assay. Under the source paper's analysis protocol: A statistical classification framework was built for diagnosing cytomegalovirus status from the catalog of TCR beta chain sequences. TCRdb's version of the immuneACCESS table is confined to in-frame rearrangements and falls short of the full clone set. An unresolved V gene accounts for under half of the shortfall where checked; the remainder is of unknown origin. The DNA was the basis for D and trimming; V, J and clone size are from that table. Here the sample has some 49,000 clones; about 91% occur a single time. In total, the top ten clones hold 1.4% of the sample. The germline V gene (reference sequence) yields LNHDA for CDR1 and SQIVND for CDR2. Reading from cysteine to phenylalanine, the CDR3 counts 13 amino acids. CDR3 DNA only is kept here, 39 bases in frame from base 1. Trimming costs V 7 bases and J 4 bases, and their ends lie 11 bases apart.

The sequenced material came from PBMCs. This sequence uses TRBV19 and TRBJ1-5; no D gene call is confident. This receptor was identified in a man aged 18 to 35 in good health and CMV-seronegative. This receptor has the CDR3 CASTAYVNQPQHF. The DNA is TGTGCCAGTACTGCCTATGTGAATCAGCCCCAGCATTTT.